The source of this T cell receptor (beta chain) is a study of beta chain features in type 1 diabetes. This CDR3 has 14 residues. V dropped 5 bases and J dropped 9; count of bases not matched to a gene: 8. Germline CDR1 MNHEY, CDR2 SVGAGI. Study observations and caveats: Patients with Type 1 diabetes showed moderately but significantly shorter TCRB CDR3s in all four CD4+ subsets. Since sequencing was performed on cDNA, cells with high TCR expression could be over-represented.

TCRB transcripts that were expressed got sequenced, as all of the isolated RNA had been reverse transcribed. Libraries were prepared by immunoSEQ multiplex PCR; TCRdb keeps only in-frame clonotypes and omits some of them. The table shows around 710,000 clones, with around 11% occurring only once. With regard to this clone: Its antigen is still unknown.

The chain combines TRBV6-5 with TRBJ2-1; 9 nucleotides agree with TRBD1. The sequence derives from a man younger than 45 with type 1 diabetes. Sequenced sample: naive CD4+ T cells from blood. The CDR3 sequence is CASSPSDRGSEQFF. In nucleotides, the CDR3 is TGTGCCAGCAGTCCTTCAGACAGGGGGAGTGAGCAGTTCTTC.